This section outlines one TCR beta chain sequence together with its context. This clone came up once. Its antigen target is currently unknown. One base away there is no much larger clone; base qualities are not given. The germline V gene encodes CDR1 SNHLY and CDR2 FYNNEI. The CDR3 runs 11 residues from the cysteine to the phenylalanine. Kept here is only the CDR3 DNA, which spans 33 bases and is read in frame from base 1. V is cut back by 6 bases and J by 7 bases, with 2 bases in the junction unmatched. The source of the sample is a study of control samples from healthy donors and cancer patients (dated by TCRdb to 2018 to 2021). Library creation used the immunoSEQ multiplex PCR assay. TCRdb mirrors the immuneACCESS table, restricted to in-frame sequences. Some clones are absent from its copies; in checked studies, under half trace to an unresolved V gene, and the reason for the others is unknown. The sample data list about 190,000 clones, and over 80% of these were observed just once. The ten largest clones add up to approximately 1.5% of the sample.

This clonotype was sampled from a man between 18 and 35 years old in good health. Rearrangement joined TRBV2 to TRBJ1-1, with 7 middle bases fitting TRBD1. Material for sequencing was blood. The CDR3 reads as follows: CASSRTGEAFF. The DNA sequence reads TGTGCCAGCAGCAGGACAGGTGAAGCTTTCTTT. The entire variable domain, with the stretches around the CDR3 drawn from the reference TRBV2 and TRBJ1-1 proteins, is EPEVTQTPSHQVTQMGQEVILRCVPISNHLYFYWYRQILGQKVEFLVSFYNNEISEKSEIFDDQFSVERPDGSNFTLKIRSTKLEDSAMYFCASSRTGEAFFGQGTRLTVV.